Listed below are T cell receptor beta chains from one sample, sequenced in a study of Ad26.COV2.S vaccination and SARS-CoV-2 variants. The table came from immunoSEQ multiplex PCR; TCRdb's copy has only in-frame clones and leaves some out. The table includes about 460,000 clones, roughly nine tenths detected once. Source: peripheral blood, taken in a trial of Ad26.COV2.S vaccine versus placebo. The source of these receptors is a person aged 18-60 years who received the Ad26.COV2.S COVID-19 vaccine or a placebo. Both conserved end residues are part of each CDR3. A D gene is named only where the DNA matches it firmly. The size entry is marked missing in some rows and otherwise reads once, few, many or a size class.

>.|TRBD1|TRBJ2-3|TRBV6-2/TRBV6-3
CASSYGTASTDTQYF
TGTGCCAGCAGTTACGGGACAGCGAGCACAGATACGCAGTATTTT
>.|.|TRBJ2-7|TRBV4-1
CASSQDRGAEFLREQYF
TGCGCCAGCAGCCAAGATCGAGGTGCGGAGTTCCTTCGTGAGCAGTACTTC
>.|TRBD1|TRBJ2-4|TRBV4-1
CASSQDRGLGKNIQYF
TGCGCCAGCAGCCAAGACAGGGGGCTAGGCAAAAACATTCAGTACTTC
>.|.|TRBJ1-1|TRBV6-5
CASSYGTAGTEAFF
TGTGCCAGCAGTTACGGGACCGCAGGGACTGAAGCTTTCTTT
>.|.|TRBJ2-3|TRBV9
CASSVEREGGTSTDTQYF
TGTGCCAGCAGCGTAGAGAGAGAGGGGGGGACGAGCACAGATACGCAGTATTTT
>.|TRBD1|TRBJ1-5|TRBV19
CASSILGQGSNQPQHF
TGTGCCAGTAGTATCCTCGGACAGGGAAGCAATCAGCCCCAGCATTTT
>.|.|TRBJ2-3|TRBV4-3
CASSQDVPGTDTQYF
TGCGCCAGCAGCCAAGATGTTCCGGGGACAGATACGCAGTATTTT
>.|.|TRBJ1-1|TRBV2
CASSDWAEAFF
TGTGCCAGCAGTGATTGGGCCGAAGCTTTCTTT
>.|TRBD1|TRBJ1-4|TRBV6-2/TRBV6-3
CASSVTQGASPEKLFF
TGTGCCAGCAGTGTTACCCAGGGGGCGTCACCTGAAAAACTGTTTTTT
>.|.|TRBJ1-1|TRBV18
CASSPQSLAGTEAFF
TGTGCCAGCTCACCACAGTCACTGGCGGGCACTGAAGCTTTCTTT
>.|TRBD2|TRBJ2-3|TRBV5-1
CASSPEGLADYTDTQYF
TGCGCCAGCAGCCCCGAGGGACTAGCGGACTACACAGATACGCAGTATTTT
>.|.|TRBJ2-1|TRBV9
CASSVSDSYNEQFF
TGTGCCAGCAGCGTTTCGGACAGTTACAATGAGCAGTTCTTC
>.|.|TRBJ1-2|TRBV6-5
CASSFGGGYTF
TGTGCCAGCAGTTTTGGGGGTGGCTACACCTTC
>.|TRBD1|TRBJ2-4|TRBV6-6
CASSFGTGSNIQYF
TGTGCCAGCAGTTTCGGGACAGGGTCGAACATTCAGTACTTC
>.|.|TRBJ1-1|TRBV30
CAWSYETEAFF
TGTGCCTGGAGTTATGAGACTGAAGCTTTCTTT
>.|TRBD1|TRBJ2-2|TRBV6-6
CASRHPGQANTGELFF
TGTGCCAGCAGACACCCGGGACAGGCGAACACCGGGGAGCTGTTTTTT
>.|TRBD1|TRBJ2-4|TRBV18
CASSPQVRTGKNIQYF
TGTGCCAGCTCACCACAAGTGAGGACAGGGAAAAACATTCAGTACTTC
>.|TRBD1|TRBJ1-1|TRBV5-4
CASSLTGQGAQAFF
TGTGCCAGCAGCTTGACTGGACAGGGGGCACAAGCTTTCTTT
>.|.|TRBJ2-7|TRBV5-1
CASSFLGAYEQYF
TGCGCCAGCAGCTTTCTGGGGGCCTACGAGCAGTACTTC
>.|TRBD2|TRBJ2-5|TRBV10-3
CAISANRLAGGQETQYF
TGTGCCATCAGTGCGAATAGACTAGCGGGGGGCCAAGAGACCCAGTACTTC
>.|.|TRBJ2-3|TRBV3-1/TRBV3-2
CASSHSTTDTQYF
TGTGCCAGCAGCCACAGTACCACAGATACGCAGTATTTT
>.|.|TRBJ1-2|TRBV27
CASSSGDNPAGYGYTF
TGTGCCAGCAGTTCGGGGGACAACCCGGCGGGGTATGGCTACACCTTC
>.|TRBD2|TRBJ2-5|TRBV5-1
CASSWKRGGRETQYF
TGCGCCAGCAGCTGGAAGCGGGGGGGCCGGGAGACCCAGTACTTC
>.|.|TRBJ1-6|TRBV15
CATSRAGSLNNSPLHF
TGTGCCACCAGCAGAGCAGGGTCCCTAAATAATTCACCCCTCCACTTT
>.|.|TRBJ2-3|TRBV20-1
CSAIDLGSSTDTQYF
TGCAGTGCTATTGATCTCGGGAGCAGCACAGATACGCAGTATTTT
>once|.|TRBJ2-3|TRBV5-8
CASSSGLFTDTQYF
TGTGCCAGCAGCTCCGGACTCTTCACAGATACGCAGTATTTT